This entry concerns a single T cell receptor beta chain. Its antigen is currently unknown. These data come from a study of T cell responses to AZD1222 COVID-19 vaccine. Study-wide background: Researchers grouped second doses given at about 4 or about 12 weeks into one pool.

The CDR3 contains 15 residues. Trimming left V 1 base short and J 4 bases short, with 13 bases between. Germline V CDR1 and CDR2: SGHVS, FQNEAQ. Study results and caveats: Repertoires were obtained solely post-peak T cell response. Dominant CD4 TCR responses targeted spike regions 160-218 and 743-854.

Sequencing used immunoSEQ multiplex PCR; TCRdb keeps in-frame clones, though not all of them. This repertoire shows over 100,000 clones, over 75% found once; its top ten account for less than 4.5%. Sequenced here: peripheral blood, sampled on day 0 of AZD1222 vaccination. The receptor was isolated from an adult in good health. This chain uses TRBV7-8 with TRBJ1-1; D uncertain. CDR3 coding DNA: TGTGCCAGCAGCTTAGGCCGGACGGGGAGCACTGAAGCTTTCTTT. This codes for CASSLGRTGSTEAFF.